Listed here are 9 T cell receptor beta chains from one sample, sequenced in a study of cytomegalovirus exposure and HLA in healthy donors. Amplification used 60 Vbeta primers and 13 Jbeta primers. Repertoires were generated with immunoSEQ multiplex PCR, while TCRdb's copy carries only in-frame clones and drops some. Of 65,000 to 70,000 clones in the sample, approximately 72% were seen once. The sample taken for sequencing was PBMCs. All receptors derive from a woman aged 25-40 years in good health and CMV-seronegative.

V usage is TRBV7-8 and J usage is TRBJ1-1; 7 bases agree with TRBD1. The CDR3 totals 16 residues. Germline V gene sequence: CDR1 SGHVS, CDR2 FQNEAQ. V was clipped by 2 bases and J by 3 bases; unmatched bases: 9. Written as DNA, the CDR3 is TGTGCCAGCAGCTTATCCCCGACAGGGTGGGACACTGAAGCTTTCTTT. Residues: CASSLSPTGWDTEAFF.

This clone was counted only a few times. This chain connects TRBV18 to TRBJ1-4, with 8 nucleotides matching TRBD1. CDR1 and CDR2 from the germline V gene are KGHSH and LQKENI. The CDR3 sequence is 15 residues long. Trimming took 6 bases from V and 8 from J; bases not matched to a gene: 11. CDR3 nucleotide sequence: TGTGCCAGCTCGGAGGAACAGGGGGTTAAGGAAAAACTGTTTTTT. It translates to CASSEEQGVKEKLFF.

The chain has TRBV9 and TRBJ1-6, with 10 positions matching TRBD1. The germline CDR1 and CDR2 sequences are SGDLS and YYNGEE. V was pared by 3 bases and J by 7 bases, with 4 bases of the junction left unmatched. The length of the CDR3 is 15 residues. The CDR3 loop is CASSATTGGNSPLHF. The CDR3 nucleotides read TGTGCCAGCAGCGCGACGACAGGGGGCAATTCACCCCTCCACTTT.

The J gene is TRBJ2-3, the V gene TRBV30; 7 bases are shared with TRBD2. Germline V lookup: CDR1 GTSNPN, CDR2 SVGIG (reference sequence). The CDR3 runs 15 residues. V trimming: 0 bases; J trimming: 6 bases; junction bases outside the gene matches: 9. This CDR3 reads CAWSVPGGFADTQYF. CDR3 nucleotides: TGTGCCTGGAGTGTACCGGGGGGTTTTGCGGATACGCAGTATTTT.

The chain uses TRBV5-6 and TRBJ1-4; D gene uncertain. This CDR3 comprises 14 residues. Germline CDR1 and CDR2: SGHDT and YYEEEE. V lost 0 bases and J lost 4, with 7 bases in between. Here the CDR3 reads CASSLGQYNEKLFF. CDR3 nucleotides: TGTGCCAGCAGCTTGGGGCAGTATAATGAAAAACTGTTTTTT.

V and J are TRBV6-1 and TRBJ2-1; 9 bases fit TRBD1. The CDR3 is 14 residues long. CDR1 MNHNS and CDR2 SASEGT come from the germline V gene. Trimming removed 6 bases from V and 7 bases from J; junction bases left unmatched: 7. The CDR3 region has the DNA TGTGCCAGCAGGGGGACAGGGTGGTCGAATGAGCAGTTCTTC. Encoded protein: CASRGTGWSNEQFF.

The chain recombines TRBV28 with TRBJ2-4, with 7 bases fitting TRBD2. Germline V CDR1 and CDR2: MDHEN, SYDVKM. J gave up 3 bases and V 4 bases, and 12 bases lay outside the gene matches. The CDR3 contains 17 residues. The CDR3 nucleotides read TGTGCCAGCAGTTGGGCTCAGACCGGGGGGAACAAAAACATTCAGTACTTC. This encodes CASSWAQTGGNKNIQYF.

The chain uses TRBV6-5 and TRBJ1-5; no firm D call. CDR1 and CDR2 (germline): MNHEY, SVGAGI. The V and J ends lost 6 bases and 1 base respectively, with 13 bases between them. The CDR3 consists of 15 residues. CDR3 DNA sequence: TGTGCCAGCAGACCTGACATGTGGAGCAATCAGCCCCAGCATTTT. It specifies CASRPDMWSNQPQHF.

The chain joins TRBV5-4 to TRBJ1-3; no firm D call. This CDR3 has 14 amino acids. Trimming took off 0 bases at V and 2 bases at J, with 6 bases between the two ends. Germline V gene data show CDR1 as SGHNT and CDR2 as YYREEE (reference sequence). CDR3 protein: CASSLGGTGNTIYF. CDR3 DNA sequence: TGTGCCAGCAGCTTGGGCGGTACTGGAAACACCATATATTTT. The variable domain in full, with the rest retrieved from reference TRBV5-4 and TRBJ1-3, is ETGVTQSPTHLIKTRGQQVTLRCSSQSGHNTVSWYQQALGQGPQFIFQYYREEENGRGNFPPRFSGLQFPNYSSELNVNALELDDSALYLCASSLGGTGNTIYFGEGSWLTVV.